The present entry profiles one TCR beta chain with its context. What it recognizes is unknown. This table comes from immunoSEQ multiplex PCR, and its TCRdb copy is limited to in-frame clones, with some not included. The sample has about 110,000 clones, over 65% seen once. This record belongs to a study of shared clonotypes between healthy human individuals. Study observations and caveats: Some naive CD4 clonotypes, 4% to 6%, turned up in common across several donors.

V lost 2 bases, J lost 0 bases, and 10 bases lay in between. Germline CDR1 reads SGHNT; CDR2 reads YYREEE (reference sequence). The CDR3 has 15 residues. The source of this sequence is a woman in her 30s in good health. This chain links TRBV5-4 with TRBJ2-3; D is uncertain. Sequencing was carried out using memory CD8+ T cells sorted from blood. Indicated subset: CD45RO+ cells pooled with CCR7-negative TemRA cells. The CDR3 bases are TGTGCCAGCAGCTTTCGATTCTCTAGCACAGATACGCAGTATTTT. It encodes CASSFRFSSTDTQYF.